This section outlines one T cell receptor (beta chain) sequence together with its context. This table comes from immunoSEQ multiplex PCR, and its TCRdb copy is limited to in-frame clones, with some not included. Of 200,000 or so clones listed, about 79% are singletons. The sample is drawn from a study of cytomegalovirus exposure and HLA in healthy donors. The CDR3 runs to 15 residues. The germline gives CDR1 LNHDA, CDR2 SQIVND (reference sequence). Trimming cost V 6 bases and J 2 bases; bases outside gene matches: 9. The receptor was isolated from a woman aged 25 to 39 in good health and CMV-seropositive. The rearrangement joins TRBV19 to TRBJ1-1; 7 bases are shared with TRBD1. What was sequenced was PBMCs. The CDR3 region is CASRVNTGVNTEAFF. DNA for the CDR3: TGTGCCAGTAGAGTGAATACAGGGGTTAACACTGAAGCTTTCTTT. The whole variable domain, filled in from reference TRBV19 and TRBJ1-1, reads DGGITQSPKYLFRKEGQNVTLSCEQNLNHDAMYWYRQDPGQGLRLIYYSQIVNDFQKGDIAEGYSVSREKKESFPLTVTSAQKNPTAFYLCASRVNTGVNTEAFFGQGTRLTVV.